Each of the 10 T cell receptor beta chains below was sequenced from the same sample in a study of T cell responses to AZD1222 COVID-19 vaccine. Clones were read by immunoSEQ multiplex PCR, and TCRdb kept only the in-frame ones, dropping some. The sample gives about 100,000 clones, around 87% of which show up once; roughly 10% is in the top ten. Sequences were derived from peripheral blood, sampled 28 days after the second AZD1222 dose. These receptor sequences come from an adult who received the AZD1222 COVID-19 vaccine.

V gene TRBV5-1 combines with J gene TRBJ2-7; D is perhaps TRBD1 (6 bases). Germline CDR1 and CDR2: SGHRS and YFSETQ. This CDR3 has 15 residues. V was shortened by 1 base and J by 9 bases, with 20 bases between the two germline ends. The CDR3 region is CASSLLVQGPQGQYF. In DNA form, the CDR3 reads TGCGCCAGCAGCTTGTTGGTACAGGGCCCCCAGGGGCAGTACTTC.

The chain is built from TRBV7-9 and TRBJ1-1; D is ambiguous. Trimming stripped 3 bases from V and 1 base from J, with 6 bases between. The CDR3 sequence is 13 residues long. The germline CDR1 and CDR2 sequences are SEHNR and FQNEAQ (reference sequence). The CDR3 loop is CASSFRGNTEAFF. Here the CDR3 DNA reads TGTGCCAGCAGCTTCCGGGGGAACACTGAAGCTTTCTTT.

This chain uses TRBV5-1 with TRBJ1-1; 8 bases are shared with TRBD1. After removal of 0 bases from V and 0 bases from J, the junction contained 4 bases not matched to a gene. CDR3 length: 16 amino acids. In germline, CDR1 is SGHRS, CDR2 YFSETQ. The CDR3 reads CASSLATTGVNTEAFF. CDR3 DNA sequence: TGCGCCAGCAGCTTGGCCACGACAGGGGTGAACACTGAAGCTTTCTTT.

The chain links TRBV18 to TRBJ2-1; TRBD2 aligns across 11 bases. CDR1 KGHSH and CDR2 LQKENI come from the germline V gene. The ends lost 2 bases at V and 1 base at J; junction bases unmatched: 1. The CDR3 runs 16 residues. The CDR3 sequence: CASSPGTSGSYNEQFF. For the CDR3, the DNA is TGTGCCAGCTCACCAGGGACTAGCGGTTCCTACAATGAGCAGTTCTTC.

The chain combines TRBV7-2 with TRBJ1-1; D is perhaps TRBD1 (6 bases). This CDR3 comprises 14 residues. CDR1 is SGHTA and CDR2 is FQGNSA in the germline V gene. Deletions cut 4 bases from V and 4 bases from J, with 13 bases between. The CDR3 DNA follows: TGTGCCAGCAGCTCTATCAGGGGTTCCACTGAAGCTTTCTTT. Its protein is CASSSIRGSTEAFF.

In this sample, this clone turned up once. The chain joins TRBV15 to TRBJ1-1; D ambiguous. Germline values: CDR1 LNHNV, CDR2 YYDKDF (reference sequence). The CDR3 loop spans 13 amino acids. V gave up 0 bases and J gave up 3 bases, with 5 bases separating them. This CDR3 is CATSRDSHTEAFF. CDR3 sequence (DNA): TGTGCCACCAGCAGAGATTCGCACACTGAAGCTTTCTTT. Full variable domain (missing parts from reference TRBV15 and TRBJ1-1): DAMVIQNPRYQVTQFGKPVTLSCSQTLNHNVMYWYQQKSSQAPKLLFHYYDKDFNNEADTPDNFQSRRPNTSFCFLDIRSPGLGDTAMYLCATSRDSHTEAFFGQGTRLTVV.

This clone showed up just once. This chain joins TRBV4-1 and TRBJ1-5, with 7 nucleotides matching TRBD1. The trim removed 0 bases at V and 3 bases at J, leaving 5 bases unmatched. Germline assignment: CDR1 MGHRA and CDR2 YSYEKL. The CDR3 covers 16 residues. The CDR3 DNA is TGCGCCAGCAGCCAAGATCCACAGGGGTACAATCAGCCCCAGCATTTT. Amino acid sequence: CASSQDPQGYNQPQHF.

The chain combines TRBV2 with TRBJ1-3; D is undetermined. V was clipped by 8 bases and J by 4 bases, with 9 bases between them. Per the germline V gene, CDR1 is SNHLY and CDR2 is FYNNEI. The CDR3 totals 12 residues. The CDR3 DNA reads TGTGCCAGCGACCGCGGGGGAAACACCATATATTTT. Encoded protein: CASDRGGNTIYF.

CDR3 loop: CASSIVAGGPAEQFF. CDR3 DNA: TGTGCCAGTAGTATAGTGGCGGGGGGTCCCGCTGAGCAGTTCTTC. The rearrangement uses TRBV19 and TRBJ2-1, with TRBD2 identical over 8 bases. Looked up from germline, CDR1 is LNHDA and CDR2 is SQIVND (reference sequence). The CDR3 is made up of 15 amino acids. V lost 1 base and J lost 9; bases outside the gene matches: 8.

The chain employs TRBV7-2 and TRBJ1-5, with TRBD1 as a possible D gene (5 bases). The V end lost 1 base, the J end lost 6 bases, and 13 bases lay between the germline ends. The CDR3 covers 15 residues. The V gene's germline CDR1 is SGHTA and CDR2 FQGNSA. The chain's CDR3 is CASSLGSGDGQPQHF. Written as DNA, the CDR3 is TGTGCCAGCAGCTTAGGGTCGGGGGACGGTCAGCCCCAGCATTTT. The complete variable domain, with remaining parts taken from reference TRBV7-2 and TRBJ1-5, reads GAGVSQSPSNKVTEKGKDVELRCDPISGHTALYWYRQSLGQGLEFLIYFQGNSAPDKSGLPSDRFSAERTGGSVSTLTIQRTQQEDSAVYLCASSLGSGDGQPQHFGDGTRLSIL.